Listed here are 10 T cell receptor beta chains from one sample, sequenced in a study of monozygotic twins with inflammatory bowel disease. With the 5' RACE reads reprocessed, TCRdb shows one record per CDR3 protein and no DNA. In total, the table holds 300,000 to 400,000 distinct CDR3 sequences. Sequences were obtained from blood. The receptors stem from a human donor with ulcerative colitis or Crohn's disease, or a healthy co-twin of an affected twin (not recorded which).

This chain joins TRBV28 and TRBJ2-5; TCRdb proposes TRBD1, but this gene call is untestable without DNA. The CDR3 totals 14 residues. CDR1 is MDHEN and CDR2 is SYDVKM in the germline V gene. The CDR3 protein is CASSSPGGAETQYF.

The rearrangement joins TRBV7-9 to TRBJ1-1; TCRdb returns TRBD1, unconfirmable since there is no DNA. The germline V gene encodes CDR1 SEHNR and CDR2 FQNEAQ (reference sequence). The CDR3 sequence is 15 residues long. CDR3 amino acids: CASSSGQGTNTEAFF.

The chain links TRBV7-2 to TRBJ2-3; as DNA is missing, the TRBD1 call by TCRdb cannot be tested. The CDR3 extends over 14 amino acids. Germline CDR1 is SGHTA and CDR2 is FQGNSA. CDR3 loop: CASSQDRASDTQYF.

The gene calls are TRBV20-1 and TRBJ1-5. The length of the CDR3 is 14 residues. CDR1 is DFQATT, CDR2 SNEGSKA, per germline (reference sequence). CDR3 protein: CSARVRDWDQPQHF.

This rearrangement joins TRBV29-1 to TRBJ2-5. This CDR3 comprises 12 residues. The germline gives CDR1 SQVTM, CDR2 ANQGSEA. CDR3 region: CSVGKSQETQYF.

V usage is TRBV3-1 and J usage is TRBJ2-3; the D call of TRBD1 rests on TCRdb alone, since no DNA is present to check it. CDR1 is LGHDT and CDR2 is YNNKEL in the germline V gene (reference sequence). CDR3 length equals 15 residues. CDR3: CASSRQTGSTDTQYF.

J is TRBJ2-2 and V is TRBV12-3 or TRBV12-4; as DNA is missing, the TRBD1 call by TCRdb cannot be tested. This CDR3 is built from 14 residues. CDR3 residues: CASSLSGSGGELFF.

The chain has TRBV7-2 and TRBJ2-6; TCRdb gives TRBD1 as the D gene, but with no DNA this cannot be confirmed. Germline V gene lookup returns CDR1 SGHTA and CDR2 FQGNSA. CDR3 length: 17 residues. CDR3 region: CASSVAGGRSGANVLTF.

The V and J genes are TRBV15 and TRBJ2-1; TCRdb indicates TRBD1, and absent DNA this call remains unverified. Germline CDR1 and CDR2: LNHNV and YYDKDF (reference sequence). This CDR3 has 17 amino acids. The CDR3 sequence: CATSRPTTPGTSNEQFF.

J is TRBJ1-5 and V is TRBV19; TCRdb outputs TRBD1, but without DNA this stays unchecked. From germline, CDR1 is LNHDA and CDR2 SQIVND (reference sequence). The CDR3 is made up of 15 amino acids. The CDR3 here is CASKGQPNPNQPQHF. Filled out from reference TRBV19 and TRBJ1-5, the complete variable domain reads DGGITQSPKYLFRKEGQNVTLSCEQNLNHDAMYWYRQDPGQGLRLIYYSQIVNDFQKGDIAEGYSVSREKKESFPLTVTSAQKNPTAFYLCASKGQPNPNQPQHFGDGTRLSIL.